This is a list of T cell receptor beta chains from one sample in a study of shared clonotypes between healthy human individuals. Clones were read by immunoSEQ multiplex PCR, and TCRdb kept only the in-frame ones, dropping some. The sample contains some 2.1 million clones, about 94% of which appear only once. The sample taken for sequencing was naive CD8+ T cells from PBMCs. All receptors derive from a man younger than 30 in good health. Some clones in this sample may be carry-over from other donors' samples. Both conserved end residues are trimmed from each CDR3. Some rows have no size entry. The others give once, few or many, or a class for an expanded clone.

cdr3_aa	clone_size	j_call	v_call
ASSYNSPNTGELF	.	TRBJ2-2	TRBV6-5
ASRGLGNGDEQY	.	TRBJ2-7	TRBV7-2
ASRGGTGVPYEQY	.	TRBJ2-7	TRBV5-8
ASSVGVGGGQF	.	TRBJ2-1	TRBV9
ASSHPRGKGYEQY	.	TRBJ2-7	TRBV28
ASSLVLVGGRYNEQF	.	TRBJ2-1	TRBV7-9
ASSPSTGESYNEQF	.	TRBJ2-1	TRBV27
ASSYSSTGVNEQY	.	TRBJ2-7	TRBV6-5
ASSGTSGRDYEQY	.	TRBJ2-7	TRBV5-4
AWSVPDRKLGGPNYGYT	.	TRBJ1-2	TRBV30
AWMTGGPHEQF	.	TRBJ2-1	TRBV30
ASSALQGYQPQH	.	TRBJ1-5	TRBV19
ASSLWGEVLT	.	TRBJ2-6	TRBV11-2
ASSVEGRSSYNSPLH	.	TRBJ1-6	TRBV9
ASSYIPSGANVLT	.	TRBJ2-6	TRBV5-6
ASRSTTGVGGAF	.	TRBJ1-1	TRBV7-9
ASSLGTSANYEQY	.	TRBJ2-7	TRBV2
ASSLGDSEKLF	.	TRBJ1-4	TRBV13
ASSPNVRETQY	.	TRBJ2-5	TRBV7-3
ASSSRHATNEKLF	few	TRBJ1-4	TRBV27
ASSPDKHRDSQSYEQY	.	TRBJ2-7	TRBV5-6
ASSLAPVPEAF	.	TRBJ1-1	TRBV5-4
ASSLGGDGYT	.	TRBJ1-2	TRBV13
ASSFPGQGSFREKLF	.	TRBJ1-4	TRBV28
ASSYSGLVYEQY	.	TRBJ2-7	TRBV6-5
ASSQDRGFSGNTIY	.	TRBJ1-3	TRBV4-1
ATSRDLRGRAADTQY	once	TRBJ2-3	TRBV15
AISPGTGGYEQY	.	TRBJ2-7	TRBV10-3
ASSFGAGTSGHEQY	.	TRBJ2-7	TRBV27
AWRRQGSSYEQY	.	TRBJ2-7	TRBV30
ASSPRSGRVEGYT	.	TRBJ1-2	TRBV18
ASSERTVFTGELF	once	TRBJ2-2	TRBV25-1
ASSTDNEQF	.	TRBJ2-1	TRBV7-9
ASSFPGGYT	.	TRBJ1-2	TRBV5-4
ASTQDRGLKREQY	once	TRBJ2-7	TRBV6-1
ASELRLKETQY	.	TRBJ2-5	TRBV2
ASRDNTGELF	.	TRBJ2-2	TRBV10-1
SVWGGNTEAF	few	TRBJ1-1	TRBV29-1
ASSSIAGAIPKNIQY	.	TRBJ2-4	TRBV21-1